What follows are 3 T cell receptor beta chains derived from one specimen sequenced in a study of cytomegalovirus exposure and HLA in healthy donors. The protocol was immunoSEQ multiplex PCR, while the TCRdb copy is restricted to in-frame clones and leaves out a portion. The sample contains 110,000 or so clones, about 87% of which appear only once. Sequencing input: PBMCs. These receptors were collected from a man younger than 30 in good health and CMV-seronegative.

V is TRBV7-2 and J is TRBJ2-7; 11 nucleotides line up with TRBD1. The CDR3 loop spans 16 amino acids. The trim removed 2 bases at V and 6 bases at J, leaving 9 bases unmatched. Germline V gene data show CDR1 as SGHTA and CDR2 as FQGNSA. The CDR3 spells CASSLNGGQGAGEQYF. As DNA, the CDR3 is TGTGCCAGCAGCTTAAATGGAGGACAGGGGGCTGGCGAGCAGTACTTC.

This clone showed up just a few times. This chain joins TRBV7-9 and TRBJ2-7; D remains unclear. CDR1 and CDR2 (germline): SEHNR, FQNEAQ (reference sequence). This CDR3 is 14 amino acids long. Deletions cut 4 bases from V and 3 bases from J, with 13 bases between. CDR3 DNA: TGTGCCAGCAGCTCGAGACTCGAAGACTACGAGCAGTACTTC. Its protein product is CASSSRLEDYEQYF.

This clone has only one observation. The V gene is TRBV9, the J gene TRBJ2-7; 7 nucleotides line up with TRBD2. This CDR3 contains 11 residues. The junction had 1 base not matched to a gene; V was cut back by 7 bases and J by 3 bases. CDR1 and CDR2 from the germline V gene are SGDLS and YYNGEE. In nucleotides, the CDR3 is TGTGCCAGCGGGGGGGACTACGAGCAGTACTTC. This sequence encodes CASGGDYEQYF.